This TCR beta chain was recovered during a study of identical twins. This clonotype was detected only a few times. A single record per CDR3 protein comes from TCRdb applying MiXCR to the 5' RACE reads. The repertoire consists of fewer than 900,000 distinct CDR3 sequences, with around a sixth occurring once and the leading ten covering under 15%. The CDR3 runs 15 residues. The germline gives CDR1 DFQATT, CDR2 SNEGSKA (reference sequence). The ends lost 5 bases at V and 1 base at J; junction bases unmatched: 7. These data also featured in a second study, about T cells expressing NK-cell markers.

The receptor was derived from a woman aged 18-29 years in good health. The chain links TRBV20-1 to TRBJ2-4; 8 bases fit TRBD2. The sequenced sample consisted of PBMCs. CDR3 coding DNA: TGCAGTGCTGTTGCGGGGGGAGAGGCCAAAAACATTCAGTACTTC. Translating gives CSAVAGGEAKNIQYF.